This TCR beta chain comes out of a study of cytomegalovirus exposure and HLA in healthy donors. Overall study findings and caveats: Among TCR beta chains, those listed as cytomegalovirus-associated numbered approximately 150. Many donors carried some public TCRs, although rarity characterized most TCR sequences. Both high specificity and high sensitivity reportedly marked the classifier's diagnosis of cytomegalovirus status. According to a later analysis, TCR clusters from the first cohort tended to co-occur in the roughly 120 validation repertoires.

This clone was recorded only once. Its target is unknown. The CDR3 is 13 amino acids. Germline V gene sequence: CDR1 SGHTA, CDR2 FQGNSA. Deletions cut 5 bases from V and 7 bases from J, with 14 bases between. Here immunoSEQ multiplex PCR was the method, and the copy in TCRdb shows in-frame clones only, minus some. The repertoire holds 330,000 or so clones, roughly 90% seen once, with more than 0.8% in the top ten. The chain carries TRBV7-2 and TRBJ1-2; D is unclear. The sequenced sample was PBMCs. The source of this sequence is a woman aged 18-29 years in good health and CMV-seronegative. CDR3 region: CASSPGDGRGYTF. Written as DNA, the CDR3 is TGTGCCAGCAGCCCCGGGGATGGTCGTGGCTACACCTTC.